The rows below give T cell receptor beta chains drawn from one sample of a study of technical replicates of blood from a few donors. TCRdb's table, derived via immunoSEQ multiplex PCR, lists solely in-frame clones and lacks some. The data hold 75,000 to 100,000 clones, with about 96% observed a single time. Sequencing was performed on T cells isolated from PBMCs. All receptors derive from a human donor in good health. Both conserved end residues are part of each CDR3. The D gene is left open where the match is weak. Not every row has a clone size; where given, it reads once, few, many or a size class.

V	size	J	D	length	DNA	CDR3
TRBV7-9	-	TRBJ1-3	-	15	TGTGCCAGCAGCTTAACTCTTTCCTCTGGAAACACCATATATTTT	CASSLTLSSGNTIYF
TRBV30	-	TRBJ2-7	-	14	TGTGCCTGGAGTGTCAGGGGGGTATCCTACGAGCAGTACTTC	CAWSVRGVSYEQYF
TRBV2	-	TRBJ2-5	-	13	TGTGCCAGCAGTGAGGGCTTCCAAGAGACCCAGTACTTC	CASSEGFQETQYF
TRBV6-5	-	TRBJ2-3	TRBD2	15	TGTGCCAGCAGTTACTCCGGACTAGCGGCAGATACGCAGTATTTT	CASSYSGLAADTQYF
TRBV5-4	-	TRBJ2-3	TRBD2	16	TGTGCCAGCAGCTCATTAGCGGGAGTGGGCGTTAATACGCAGTATTTT	CASSSLAGVGVNTQYF
TRBV5-4	-	TRBJ2-3	TRBD2	14	TGTGCCAGCAGCTTAGGCGGGAGGCCAGATACGCAGTATTTT	CASSLGGRPDTQYF
TRBV15	-	TRBJ1-1	TRBD1	16	TGTGCCACCAGCAGAGACCTCAGAGGGGGCGCCACTGAAGCTTTCTTT	CATSRDLRGGATEAFF
TRBV2	-	TRBJ1-5	-	15	TGTGCCAGCAGTGAAGTGACAGGCCCCAATCAGCCCCAGCATTTT	CASSEVTGPNQPQHF
TRBV28	-	TRBJ1-2	TRBD1	14	TGTGCCAGCAGTTTGAGACAGGGGGTGGGTGGCTACACCTTC	CASSLRQGVGGYTF
TRBV19	-	TRBJ2-2	TRBD2	17	TGTGCCAGTAGTATAGGCCTAGCGGGAGGAGGGACCGGGGAGCTGTTTTTT	CASSIGLAGGGTGELFF
TRBV13	-	TRBJ2-3	TRBD2	15	TGTGCCAGCAGCTTAGCGGGAGGTGGGACAGATACGCAGTATTTT	CASSLAGGGTDTQYF
TRBV7-2	-	TRBJ2-3	TRBD2	15	TGTGCCAGCAGCCTCCTTAGCGGGAGGACAGATACGCAGTATTTT	CASSLLSGRTDTQYF
TRBV9	-	TRBJ1-1	-	12	TGTGCCAGCAGCGTGAGTGGTACTGAAGCTTTCTTT	CASSVSGTEAFF
TRBV6-1	few	TRBJ2-6	TRBD1	15	TGTGCCAGCAGTGCACAGGGGGCTGGGGCCAACGTCCTGACTTTC	CASSAQGAGANVLTF
TRBV4-1	-	TRBJ2-7	TRBD2	15	TGCGCCAGCAGCCAAGGGGAGGGAGGGACCTACGAGCAGTACTTC	CASSQGEGGTYEQYF
TRBV7-2	-	TRBJ1-1	-	19	TGTGCCAGCAGCTTAAGTTTGGTACCCCTGGCAGGGGAAAGCACTGAAGCTTTCTTT	CASSLSLVPLAGESTEAFF
TRBV7-9	-	TRBJ2-2	-	16	TGTGCCAGCAGCCCCCCGACAAGCGGAAACACCGGGGAGCTGTTTTTT	CASSPPTSGNTGELFF
TRBV28	-	TRBJ2-7	-	12	TGTGCCAGCAGTTTCGGGCAGCGGGAGCAGTACTTC	CASSFGQREQYF
TRBV5-1	-	TRBJ2-1	-	15	TGCGCCAGCAGCTTGGCCGGACAGAATAACAATGAGCAGTTCTTC	CASSLAGQNNNEQFF
TRBV21-1	-	TRBJ1-4	-	21	TGTGCCAGCAACTTAAGAAGGGAGAACCGGGACAGGGGGACGGGGGAGGAAAAACTGTTTTTT	CASNLRRENRDRGTGEEKLFF